This T cell receptor (beta chain) was profiled in a study of cytomegalovirus exposure and HLA in healthy donors. About the research overall: The same platform used for the approximately 700 first-cohort repertoires was also used for the approximately 120 validation repertoires, as a later analysis reported.

This clone has a single count. The donors were in the roughly 130-subject validation cohort, distinct from the roughly 670-subject first cohort. Assay: immunoSEQ multiplex PCR; the TCRdb copy retains only in-frame clones and omits some. The sample carries around 100,000 clones, approximately 95% recorded once. The ends lost 3 bases at V and 8 bases at J; junction bases unmatched: 4. Germline CDR1 LNHDA, CDR2 SQIVND (reference sequence). The length of the CDR3 is 14 residues. Sample: PBMCs. This clonotype originated in a woman aged 18-29 years in good health and CMV-seronegative. This chain joins TRBV19 and TRBJ1-4, with TRBD1 matching over 9 bases. This CDR3 is CASSIGTGYEKLFF. CDR3 bases: TGTGCCAGTAGTATTGGGACAGGGTACGAAAAACTGTTTTTT. The whole variable domain, remainder taken from reference TRBV19 and TRBJ1-4, is DGGITQSPKYLFRKEGQNVTLSCEQNLNHDAMYWYRQDPGQGLRLIYYSQIVNDFQKGDIAEGYSVSREKKESFPLTVTSAQKNPTAFYLCASSIGTGYEKLFFGSGTQLSVL.